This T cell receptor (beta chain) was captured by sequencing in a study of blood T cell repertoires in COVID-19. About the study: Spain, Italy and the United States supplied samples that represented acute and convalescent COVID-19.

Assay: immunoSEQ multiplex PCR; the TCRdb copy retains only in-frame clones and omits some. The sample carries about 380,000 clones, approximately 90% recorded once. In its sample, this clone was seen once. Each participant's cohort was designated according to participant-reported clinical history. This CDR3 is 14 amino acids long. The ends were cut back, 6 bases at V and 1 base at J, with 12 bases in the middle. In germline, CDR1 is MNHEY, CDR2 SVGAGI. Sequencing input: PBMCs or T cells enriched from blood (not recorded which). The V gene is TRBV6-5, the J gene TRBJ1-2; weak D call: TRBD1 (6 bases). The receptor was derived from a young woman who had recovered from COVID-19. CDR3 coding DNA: TGTGCCAGCAGCAGGGGCGAGATTAACTATGGCTACACCTTC. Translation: CASSRGEINYGYTF.